These T cell receptor beta chains were read from a single sample in a study of neurological immune-mediated disorders. TCRdb redid the calling of the 5' RACE reads with MiXCR, one entry per CDR3 protein. Of 77,000 or so distinct CDR3 sequences in the sample, about 9% were seen once. The sample comprised PBMCs. The receptors come from a man aged 45-65 years in good health. Each CDR3 is given with its conserved first and last residue. Each record gives: CDR3 DNA, CDR3 protein, D gene, clone size, V gene, J gene. D genes are given only for firm matches. Sizes are listed as how often the clone was seen (once, few, many) or a class if it is expanded.

DNA: TGTGCCAGCAGCACGACTAGCGGTTACAATGAGCAGTTCTTC
CDR3: CASSTTSGYNEQFF
D: TRBD2
size: few
V: TRBV7-2
J: TRBJ2-1

DNA: TGCGCCAGCAAGGCCCAAGAGACCCAGTACTTC
CDR3: CASKAQETQYF
D: .
size: many
V: TRBV5-1
J: TRBJ2-5

DNA: TGCGCCACCGCCCCCGGACCTCAGAACACTGAAGCTTTCTTT
CDR3: CATAPGPQNTEAFF
D: .
size: many
V: TRBV5-1
J: TRBJ1-1

DNA: TGTGCCAGCTCACCTCCGGGACTAGCGTTGGCCGATGAGCAGTTCTTC
CDR3: CASSPPGLALADEQFF
D: TRBD2
size: many
V: TRBV18
J: TRBJ2-1

DNA: TGTGCCAGCAGCTTGGCCGTGGGGAGCGGGAGTCAGTATGAGCAGTTCTTC
CDR3: CASSLAVGSGSQYEQFF
D: TRBD2
size: many
V: TRBV5-5
J: TRBJ2-1

DNA: TGTGCCAGCGGTATAACATCTAATACGCAGTATTTT
CDR3: CASGITSNTQYF
D: .
size: many
V: TRBV28
J: TRBJ2-3

DNA: TGCAGTGCCCCCGACTTCGTCTCTGGAAACACCATATATTTT
CDR3: CSAPDFVSGNTIYF
D: .
size: many
V: TRBV20-1
J: TRBJ1-3

DNA: TGCGCCAGCAGCTTGACGTCGAACCACGTAAGCCACGAGCAGTACTTC
CDR3: CASSLTSNHVSHEQYF
D: .
size: many
V: TRBV5-1
J: TRBJ2-7

DNA: TGCAGTGCAAAGGACTCTTCCTACGAGCAGTACTTC
CDR3: CSAKDSSYEQYF
D: .
size: many
V: TRBV20-1
J: TRBJ2-7

DNA: TGTGCCAGCAGCTTTGTTACTTCCACCGGGGAGCTGTTTTTT
CDR3: CASSFVTSTGELFF
D: .
size: many
V: TRBV7-8
J: TRBJ2-2

DNA: TGTGCCAGCAGGACTCCAGCGGGGGCAAGCTACGAGCAGTACTTC
CDR3: CASRTPAGASYEQYF
D: TRBD2
size: many
V: TRBV28
J: TRBJ2-7

DNA: TGTGCCAGCAGCCAAGATCTTAGGGCGGCTGGGGCCAACGTCCTGACTTTC
CDR3: CASSQDLRAAGANVLTF
D: .
size: many
V: TRBV3-1
J: TRBJ2-6

DNA: TGCAGTGCTAGAGATAGGGAACCGTTCAATCAGCCCGAGTATTTT
CDR3: CSARDREPFNQPEYF
D: .
size: once
V: TRBV20-1
J: TRBJ1-5

DNA: TGTGCCAGCAGCAATTCAGCGGGAGTGGCGACCCAGTACTTC
CDR3: CASSNSAGVATQYF
D: TRBD2
size: few
V: TRBV9
J: TRBJ2-5

DNA: TGTGCCATCGGGGCCTCTGGGGCCAACGTCCTGACTTTC
CDR3: CAIGASGANVLTF
D: .
size: many
V: TRBV15
J: TRBJ2-6

DNA: TGTGCCAGCAGTTACCCGACCCAGTACTTC
CDR3: CASSYPTQYF
D: .
size: many
V: TRBV6-2/TRBV6-3
J: TRBJ2-5

DNA: TGCAGCGTCAGATCGACAGGGGGTCTCTACGAGCAGTACTTC
CDR3: CSVRSTGGLYEQYF
D: TRBD1
size: many
V: TRBV29-1
J: TRBJ2-7

DNA: TGCGCCAGCAGTGAGTCGATTGGCGGGGGGGGCTACGGTGAGCAGTTCTTC
CDR3: CASSESIGGGGYGEQFF
D: TRBD2
size: many
V: TRBV10-2
J: TRBJ2-1

DNA: TGTGCCAGCAGGATTCCTGGGGCCAACGTCCTGACTTTC
CDR3: CASRIPGANVLTF
D: .
size: medium-sized
V: TRBV6-6
J: TRBJ2-6

DNA: TGCGCCAGCAGCTTGGGTCAACAGGGACGGTTGAACACTGAAGCTTTCTTT
CDR3: CASSLGQQGRLNTEAFF
D: .
size: many
V: TRBV5-1
J: TRBJ1-1

DNA: TGTGCCAGCAGCCCAGCGGGGGGGCAAGATACGCAGTATTTT
CDR3: CASSPAGGQDTQYF
D: TRBD2
size: many
V: TRBV7-2
J: TRBJ2-3

DNA: TGTGCCAGCAGTCGGGAGTTGAACACTGAAGCTTTCTTT
CDR3: CASSRELNTEAFF
D: .
size: many
V: TRBV12-3/TRBV12-4
J: TRBJ1-1

DNA: TGTGCCAGCAGTCAACCAACCGGGACATATGAAGCTTTCTTT
CDR3: CASSQPTGTYEAFF
D: .
size: many
V: TRBV28
J: TRBJ1-1

DNA: TGTGCCAGCAGCCCGGGGACTAGTGTGTACACAGATACGCAGTATTTT
CDR3: CASSPGTSVYTDTQYF
D: TRBD2
size: many
V: TRBV9
J: TRBJ2-3

DNA: TGCGCCAGCAGCTCGACAGCTAGCTCCTACAATGAGCAGTTCTTC
CDR3: CASSSTASSYNEQFF
D: .
size: many
V: TRBV5-1
J: TRBJ2-1

DNA: TGCGCCAGCAGCAAAGACAGGGGGCGGAACACTGAAGCTTTCTTT
CDR3: CASSKDRGRNTEAFF
D: TRBD1
size: many
V: TRBV5-1
J: TRBJ1-1

DNA: TGTGCCAGCAGCTCCCGATCTGGCTTCGGGGGGGTTGAAGAGACCCAGTACTTC
CDR3: CASSSRSGFGGVEETQYF
D: TRBD2
size: many
V: TRBV11-2
J: TRBJ2-5